One sample yielded the 6 T cell receptor beta chains listed below, sequenced in a study of blood T cell repertoires in COVID-19. The table came from immunoSEQ multiplex PCR; TCRdb's copy has only in-frame clones and leaves some out. The table records 250,000 to 350,000 clones, 80% to 95% of them present only once. Specimen: PBMCs or T cells enriched from blood (not recorded which). These receptor sequences come from a woman aged 25 to 39 who had recovered from COVID-19.

V gene TRBV19 combines with J gene TRBJ2-7; 9 bases line up with TRBD2. From germline, CDR1 is LNHDA and CDR2 SQIVND (reference sequence). V shed 10 bases, J shed 7 bases, and the junction held 14 bases outside the gene matches. The CDR3 has 14 amino acids. CDR3 sequence (DNA): TGTGCCACCGTACCCACTAGCGGGTCGCGGGAGCAGTACTTC. It yields the protein CATVPTSGSREQYF.

This clone was seen just once. The chain carries TRBV28 and TRBJ2-1, with D tentatively TRBD1 (7 bases). V gave up 5 bases and J gave up 9 bases, with 20 bases separating them. This CDR3 spans 15 amino acids. Per germline, CDR1 MDHEN and CDR2 SYDVKM. For the CDR3, the DNA is TGTGCCAGCAGTAAATCTCGACAGGGACTTAGTGAGCAGTTCTTC. Translating it yields CASSKSRQGLSEQFF.

The gene calls are TRBV5-1 and TRBJ1-3; 8 bases map to TRBD1. With 0 bases clipped from V and 1 base from J, the junction kept 6 bases outside the gene matches. CDR3 length: 17 residues. Germline assignment: CDR1 SGHRS and CDR2 YFSETQ. The CDR3 is CASSLGRTGRSGNTIYF. The CDR3, as DNA: TGCGCCAGCAGCTTGGGAAGGACAGGGCGTTCTGGAAACACCATATATTTT.

The chain employs TRBV11-2 and TRBJ1-2; perhaps TRBD1 as D (5 bases). Trimming took off 6 bases at V and 8 bases at J, with 10 bases between the two ends. CDR1 and CDR2 (germline): SGHAT, FQNNGV. CDR3 length: 11 amino acids. This CDR3 reads CASSQGFGYTF. DNA of the CDR3: TGTGCCAGCAGTCAGGGATTCGGCTACACCTTC.

The chain uses TRBV18 and TRBJ1-2; 8 nucleotides line up with TRBD1. CDR3 length: 15 residues. V lost 3 bases, J lost 8 bases, and 11 bases stayed unmatched. CDR1 and CDR2 (germline): KGHSH, LQKENI. The CDR3 DNA is TGTGCCAGCTCACCTGGGACAGGCTCGGTGGGGGGCTACACCTTC. It yields the protein CASSPGTGSVGGYTF.

This chain joins TRBV19 and TRBJ2-7; D remains ambiguous. Looked up from germline, CDR1 is LNHDA and CDR2 is SQIVND (reference sequence). The CDR3 extends over 15 amino acids. V lost 2 bases and J 0 bases, leaving 11 bases between the germline ends. Here the CDR3 DNA reads TGTGCCAGTAGTATAAGCCCCAGGCCCTCCTACGAGCAGTACTTC. Translated, it gives CASSISPRPSYEQYF.